This record concerns one T cell receptor beta chain sequence. What it binds is not known. The V and J ends lost 4 bases and 5 bases, in that order; junction bases with no gene match: 5. From germline, CDR1 is SGHTA and CDR2 FQGNSA. This CDR3 spans 14 amino acids. Repertoires were generated with immunoSEQ multiplex PCR, while TCRdb's copy carries only in-frame clones and drops some. The sample has over 95,000 clones, 90% to 95% seen once; the top ten hold approximately 4.5%. This specimen comes from a study of T cell responses to AZD1222 COVID-19 vaccine. The study's findings and limits: Among the donors, most were white British and more were female, and clonal diversity was possibly underestimated. Reportedly, nearly half the spike-specific TCRs target unmutated variant regions.

The TCR sequence derives from an adult in good health. The input for sequencing was peripheral blood, taken on day 0 of AZD1222 vaccination. The V and J genes are TRBV7-2 and TRBJ2-5, with 9 positions matching TRBD1. This chain's CDR3 is CASSSAGQGETQYF. The CDR3 DNA is TGTGCCAGCAGCTCCGCGGGACAGGGCGAGACCCAGTACTTC.